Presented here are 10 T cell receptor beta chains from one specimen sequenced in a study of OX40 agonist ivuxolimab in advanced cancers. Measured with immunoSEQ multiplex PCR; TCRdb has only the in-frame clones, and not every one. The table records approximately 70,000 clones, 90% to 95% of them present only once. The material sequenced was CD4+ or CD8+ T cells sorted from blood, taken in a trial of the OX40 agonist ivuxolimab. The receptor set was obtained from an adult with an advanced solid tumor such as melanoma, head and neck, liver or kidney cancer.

In DNA form, the CDR3 reads TGCGCCAGCAGCCAAGTTGAGACAGGGAAGGGGTGGGATACGCAGTATTTT. Translated, it gives CASSQVETGKGWDTQYF. The genes are TRBV4-1 and TRBJ2-3; 7 bases match TRBD1. The CDR3 has 17 residues. The V segment lost 1 base and the J segment 6 bases; nucleotides outside the gene matches: 13. Germline CDR1 reads MGHRA; CDR2 reads YSYEKL.

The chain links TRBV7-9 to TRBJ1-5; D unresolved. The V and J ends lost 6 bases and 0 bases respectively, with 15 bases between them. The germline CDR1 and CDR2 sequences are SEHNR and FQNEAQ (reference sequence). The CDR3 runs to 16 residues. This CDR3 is CASSLYGGLSNQPQHF. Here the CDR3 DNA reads TGTGCCAGCAGTCTATATGGTGGTCTTAGCAATCAGCCCCAGCATTTT.

The CDR3 nucleotides are TGCGCCAGCACCCAGCGGGGGGGCCTCAATGAGCAGTTCTTC. Translating gives CASTQRGGLNEQFF. This rearrangement joins TRBV10-1 to TRBJ2-1, with 10 bases fitting TRBD2. Germline V gene lookup returns CDR1 WNHNN and CDR2 SYGVQD (reference sequence). This CDR3 contains 14 residues. With 7 bases clipped from V and 6 bases from J, the junction kept 6 bases outside the gene matches.

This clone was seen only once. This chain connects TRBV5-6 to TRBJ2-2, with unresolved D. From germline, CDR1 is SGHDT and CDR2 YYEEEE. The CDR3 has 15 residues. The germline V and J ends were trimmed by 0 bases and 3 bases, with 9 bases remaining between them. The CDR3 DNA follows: TGTGCCAGCAGCTTGGAGGCCAGTGACACCGGGGAGCTGTTTTTT. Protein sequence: CASSLEASDTGELFF.

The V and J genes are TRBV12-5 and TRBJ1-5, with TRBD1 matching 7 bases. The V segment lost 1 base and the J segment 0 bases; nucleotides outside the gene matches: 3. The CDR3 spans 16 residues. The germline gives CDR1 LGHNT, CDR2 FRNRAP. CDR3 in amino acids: CASGLGDRDSNQPQHF. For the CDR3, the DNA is TGTGCTAGTGGTTTGGGGGACAGAGATAGCAATCAGCCCCAGCATTTT.

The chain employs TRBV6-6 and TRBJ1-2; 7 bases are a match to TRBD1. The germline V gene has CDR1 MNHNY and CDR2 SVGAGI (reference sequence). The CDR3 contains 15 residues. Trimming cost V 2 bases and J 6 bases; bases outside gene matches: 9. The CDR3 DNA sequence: TGTGCCAGCAGTTACACTGGACAGGAAAAGAATGGCTACACCTTC. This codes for CASSYTGQEKNGYTF.

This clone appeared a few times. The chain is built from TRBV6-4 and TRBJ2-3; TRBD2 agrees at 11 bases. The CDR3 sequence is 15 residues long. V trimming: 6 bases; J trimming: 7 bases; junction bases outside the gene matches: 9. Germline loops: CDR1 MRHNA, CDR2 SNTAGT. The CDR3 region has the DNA TGTGCCAGCAGCGAGACTAGCGGGGCGGCAAATACGCAGTATTTT. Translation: CASSETSGAANTQYF.

CDR3 in DNA: TGTGCCAGCAGCCCAACCGTGGGGGGTGGAAACACCATATATTTT. Translated, it gives CASSPTVGGGNTIYF. The gene calls are TRBV27 and TRBJ1-3, with D possibly TRBD1 on 5 matching bases. There are 15 residues in the CDR3. The V end lost 6 bases, the J end lost 3 bases, and 15 bases lay between the germline ends. Germline V gives CDR1 MNHEY, CDR2 SMNVEV (reference sequence).

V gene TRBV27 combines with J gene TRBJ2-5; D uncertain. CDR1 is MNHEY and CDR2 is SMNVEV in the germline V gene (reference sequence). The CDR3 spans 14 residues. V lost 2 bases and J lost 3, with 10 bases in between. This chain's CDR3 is CASSLNRAEETQYF. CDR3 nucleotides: TGTGCCAGCAGTTTAAATCGGGCCGAAGAGACCCAGTACTTC.

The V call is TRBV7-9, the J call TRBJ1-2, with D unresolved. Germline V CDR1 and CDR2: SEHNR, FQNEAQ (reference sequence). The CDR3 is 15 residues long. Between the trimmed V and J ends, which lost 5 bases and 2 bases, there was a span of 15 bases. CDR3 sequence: CASSRDQKRNYGYTF. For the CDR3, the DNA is TGTGCCAGCAGCCGGGATCAGAAGAGAAACTATGGCTACACCTTC.